The 30 T cell receptor beta chains given below trace back to one sample, sequenced in a study of blood T cell repertoires in COVID-19. The protocol was immunoSEQ multiplex PCR, while the TCRdb copy is restricted to in-frame clones and leaves out a portion. This repertoire shows around 340,000 clones, over 70% found once; its top ten account for roughly 3%. The sequenced sample was peripheral blood. All receptors derive from a man under 40 with active or convalescent COVID-19.

This clone has only one observation. The chain is built from TRBV3-1 (or the pseudogene TRBV3-2) and TRBJ2-1; 13 positions match TRBD2. With 4 bases clipped from V and 6 bases from J, the junction kept 6 bases outside the gene matches. Germline V gives CDR1 LGHDT, CDR2 YNNKEL (reference sequence). This CDR3 has 16 amino acids. The DNA of the CDR3 is TGTGCCAGCAGCCCGTCGACTAGCGGGGGGTTCAATGAGCAGTTCTTC. It encodes CASSPSTSGGFNEQFF.

This chain joins TRBV28 and TRBJ2-1; D not certain. Per the germline V gene, CDR1 is MDHEN and CDR2 is SYDVKM. Trimming removed 5 bases from V and 3 bases from J, with 8 bases in between. This CDR3 has 13 residues. CDR3 in amino acids: CASSVLLYNEQFF. DNA of the CDR3: TGTGCCAGCAGTGTACTTCTCTACAATGAGCAGTTCTTC.

The rearrangement uses TRBV29-1 and TRBJ1-1; no reliable D call. Germline CDR1 SQVTM, CDR2 ANQGSEA. The germline V and J ends were trimmed by 4 bases and 4 bases, with 16 bases remaining between them. This CDR3 spans 14 amino acids. In nucleotides, the CDR3 is TGCAGCGTTGGGCGGTCCGGAGGCGTCACTGAAGCTTTCTTT. Its translation is CSVGRSGGVTEAFF. Based on the CDR3 plus reference TRBV29-1 and TRBJ1-1, the full variable domain is SAVISQKPSRDICQRGTSLTIQCQVDSQVTMMFWYRQQPGQSLTLIATANQGSEATYESGFVIDKFPISRPNLTFSTLTVSNMSPEDSSIYLCSVGRSGGVTEAFFGQGTRLTVV.

This clone occurred a few times. The chain carries TRBV7-2 and TRBJ2-7, with TRBD2 as a possible D gene (6 bases). This CDR3 has 11 amino acids. V shed 10 bases and J shed 3 bases, with 10 bases lying between them. From germline, CDR1 is SGHTA and CDR2 FQGNSA. The CDR3, as DNA: TGTGCCATTACGGGGGACTACGAGCAGTACTTC. Translated, it gives CAITGDYEQYF. Together with reference TRBV7-2 and TRBJ2-7, the CDR3 gives the full variable domain: GAGVSQSPSNKVTEKGKDVELRCDPISGHTALYWYRQSLGQGLEFLIYFQGNSAPDKSGLPSDRFSAERTGGSVSTLTIQRTQQEDSAVYLCAITGDYEQYFGPGTRLTVT.

This chain links TRBV9 with TRBJ2-3; D unresolved. The V gene lost 5 bases and the J gene lost 0 bases, with 4 bases spanning the gap. CDR3 length: 12 amino acids. CDR1 is SGDLS, CDR2 YYNGEE, per germline. Here the CDR3 DNA reads TGTGCCAGCAGACGGAGCACAGATACGCAGTATTTT. Its translation is CASRRSTDTQYF.

This clone came up a few times. J is TRBJ1-2 and V is TRBV27, with TRBD1 matching over 9 bases. The CDR3 length is 13 residues. V gave up 6 bases and J gave up 6 bases; unmatched junction bases: 5. CDR1 and CDR2 (germline): MNHEY, SMNVEV (reference sequence). The CDR3 sequence is CASSGTGYNGYTF. In DNA, the CDR3 is TGTGCCAGCAGCGGGACAGGGTACAATGGCTACACCTTC.

This chain links TRBV19 with TRBJ2-2; 10 nucleotides align to TRBD2. CDR1 is LNHDA, CDR2 SQIVND, per germline (reference sequence). The CDR3 has 21 amino acids. V gave up 6 bases and J gave up 0 bases; unmatched junction bases: 19. CDR3: CASRPTLAGGLISANTGELFF. The CDR3 DNA follows: TGTGCCAGTAGACCTACCTTAGCGGGGGGACTTATTTCCGCGAACACCGGGGAGCTGTTTTTT.

The chain has TRBV4-1 and TRBJ2-5; 10 bases agree with TRBD2. V lost 4 bases to trimming and J lost 2 bases; unmatched junction nucleotides: 7. CDR3 length equals 16 residues. Germline V CDR1 and CDR2: MGHRA, YSYEKL. CDR3 residues: CASSPLGLAAQETQYF. The CDR3 DNA reads as TGCGCCAGCAGCCCACTCGGACTAGCGGCGCAAGAGACCCAGTACTTC.

The gene calls are TRBV7-8 and TRBJ2-5; a weak D match, TRBD2 (7 bases). V was clipped by 0 bases and J by 2 bases, with 19 bases between them. The germline V gene encodes CDR1 SGHVS and CDR2 FQNEAQ. The CDR3 contains 18 residues. The CDR3 region has the DNA TGTGCCAGCAGCTTAGCACAATTAACACGGGGGGCTCAAGAGACCCAGTACTTC. Protein: CASSLAQLTRGAQETQYF.

This clone showed up just once. CDR3 sequence reads: CASSRSGQPQHF. The CDR3 region has the DNA TGTGCCAGCAGCCGCTCTGGCCAGCCCCAGCATTTT. The V call is TRBV7-9, the J call TRBJ1-5; D is unclear. The CDR3 has 12 residues. CDR1 SEHNR and CDR2 FQNEAQ come from the germline V gene (reference sequence). The germline V and J ends were trimmed by 5 bases and 7 bases, with 9 bases remaining between them. The variable domain in full, with the rest retrieved from reference TRBV7-9 and TRBJ1-5, is DTGVSQNPRHKITKRGQNVTFRCDPISEHNRLYWYRQTLGQGPEFLTYFQNEAQLEKSRLLSDRFSAERPKGSFSTLEIQRTEQGDSAMYLCASSRSGQPQHFGDGTRLSIL.

This clone was observed a few times. The rearrangement links TRBV11-2 to TRBJ2-7; no clear D. The CDR3 extends over 14 amino acids. V was shortened by 1 base and J by 0 bases, with 7 bases between the two germline ends. The germline gives CDR1 SGHAT, CDR2 FQNNGV. DNA of the CDR3: TGTGCCAGCAGCTTAGGCGGAAGCTCCTACGAGCAGTACTTC. Its translation: CASSLGGSSYEQYF.

The rearrangement links TRBV6-5 to TRBJ1-5, with a tentative D call TRBD1 (5 bases). The germline CDR1 and CDR2 sequences are MNHEY and SVGAGI. The V end was cut by 3 bases, the J end by 7 bases, with 13 bases between. The CDR3 loop spans 14 amino acids. The CDR3 loop is CASSYIQGHQPQHF. The CDR3 DNA follows: TGTGCCAGCAGTTATATCCAGGGCCACCAGCCCCAGCATTTT.

This clone was found once. The chain links TRBV7-9 to TRBJ2-7; D possibly corresponds to TRBD2 (6 bases). The CDR3 totals 14 residues. Trimming left V 6 bases short and J 5 bases short, with 17 bases between. CDR1 and CDR2 from the germline V gene are SEHNR and FQNEAQ (reference sequence). Written as DNA, the CDR3 is TGTGCCAGCAGAGGGGTAGCGGTTGGCGACGAGCAGTACTTC. Translating gives CASRGVAVGDEQYF.

V is TRBV20-1 and J is TRBJ2-7; D may be TRBD2 (6 bases). The germline V gene has CDR1 DFQATT and CDR2 SNEGSKA (reference sequence). The CDR3 extends over 11 amino acids. The V end was cut by 7 bases, the J end by 4 bases, with 11 bases between. Here the CDR3 DNA reads TGCAGTGTCAGGCGGGGATACGAGCAGTACTTC. Translation gives CSVRRGYEQYF.

V gene TRBV4-2 combines with J gene TRBJ2-2; D call uncertain. The germline V gene has CDR1 LGHNA and CDR2 YNFKEQ. The V end lost 4 bases, the J end lost 2 bases, and 14 bases lay between the germline ends. The CDR3 contains 16 residues. CDR3 nucleotides: TGTGCCAGCAGCCCCCCCCTCCCAGAAAACACCGGGGAGCTGTTTTTT. Residues: CASSPPLPENTGELFF.

The gene calls are TRBV6-1 and TRBJ1-6; D unresolved. Germline-derived CDR1 and CDR2 are MNHNS and SASEGT. The CDR3 covers 16 residues. V lost 4 bases to trimming and J lost 0 bases, with 10 bases between them. CDR3 sequence: CASSATEGSYNSPLHF. As DNA, the CDR3 is TGTGCCAGCAGTGCCACCGAGGGCTCCTATAATTCACCCCTCCACTTT.

This clone was picked up a small number of times. The V and J genes are TRBV5-1 and TRBJ2-2; 8 bases line up with TRBD2. Germline CDR1 and CDR2: SGHRS and YFSETQ. V gave up 4 bases and J gave up 6 bases; unmatched junction bases: 14. This CDR3 is built from 17 residues. CDR3 bases: TGCGCCAGCAGCCCCACATCTAGAGCGGGGGCGGCCGGGGAGCTGTTTTTT. Translation: CASSPTSRAGAAGELFF.

The J gene is TRBJ2-1, the V gene TRBV24-1; 7 nucleotides align to TRBD1. Trimming cost V 3 bases and J 8 bases; bases outside gene matches: 12. The CDR3 is made up of 16 amino acids. The V gene's germline CDR1 is KGHDR and CDR2 SFDVKD. The DNA of the CDR3 is TGTGCCACCAGTGATGCCGGGACAGAGAATTGGGATGAGCAGTTCTTC. Its protein is CATSDAGTENWDEQFF.

The V gene is TRBV10-2, the J gene TRBJ2-7, with TRBD1 matching 8 bases. The CDR3 is 13 amino acids. V lost 6 bases, J lost 2 bases, and 3 bases stayed unmatched. In germline, CDR1 is WSHSY, CDR2 SAAADI. The CDR3 here is CASRGQATYEQYF. Written as DNA, the CDR3 is TGCGCCAGCAGGGGACAGGCTACCTACGAGCAGTACTTC.

The chain joins TRBV5-4 to TRBJ2-1; no clear D. V dropped 0 bases and J dropped 6 bases, with 7 bases sitting between them. The CDR3 consists of 13 residues. Germline V gene lookup returns CDR1 SGHNT and CDR2 YYREEE (reference sequence). The CDR3 nucleotides read TGTGCCAGCAGCTTGGATTTGGCCAATGAGCAGTTCTTC. It translates to CASSLDLANEQFF.

V usage is TRBV24-1 and J usage is TRBJ2-3, with D tentatively TRBD1 (5 bases). V was cut by 9 bases and J by 0 bases, with 12 bases left in between. Germline V gives CDR1 KGHDR, CDR2 SFDVKD. The CDR3 consists of 14 residues. CDR3 nucleotide sequence: TGTGCCACCCAGGGCCTCCTAAGCACAGATACGCAGTATTTT. This encodes CATQGLLSTDTQYF.

The chain combines TRBV19 with TRBJ2-1; a weak D match, TRBD1 (8 bases). Trimming took off 4 bases at V and 8 bases at J, with 15 bases between the two ends. Germline V CDR1 and CDR2: LNHDA, SQIVND (reference sequence). The length of the CDR3 is 14 residues. The CDR3: CASSTTGEGDEQFF. The CDR3 DNA sequence: TGTGCCAGTAGTACGACAGGGGAGGGAGATGAGCAGTTCTTC.

The chain links TRBV5-4 to TRBJ1-2; D gene uncertain. The V end lost 0 bases, the J end lost 3 bases, and 9 bases lay between the germline ends. CDR1 and CDR2 from the germline V gene are SGHNT and YYREEE (reference sequence). There are 14 residues in the CDR3. This chain's CDR3 is CASSLEQYHYGYTF. Written as DNA, the CDR3 is TGTGCCAGCAGCTTGGAACAATACCACTATGGCTACACCTTC.

The V gene is TRBV3-1 (or the pseudogene TRBV3-2), the J gene TRBJ2-6; possibly TRBD2 for D (5 bases). Deletions cut 1 base from V and 2 bases from J, with 15 bases between. The CDR3 spans 18 residues. Germline lookup yields CDR1 LGHDT and CDR2 YNNKEL (reference sequence). This CDR3 is CASSQALGGETGANVLTF. CDR3 sequence (DNA): TGTGCCAGCAGCCAAGCTTTAGGAGGAGAAACTGGGGCCAACGTCCTGACTTTC.

This clone has just one count. The V gene is TRBV30, the J gene TRBJ1-1, with D maybe TRBD1 (6 bases). The CDR3 length is 15 residues. V lost 3 bases and J 8 bases, leaving 22 bases between the germline ends. CDR1 and CDR2 (germline): GTSNPN, SVGIG (reference sequence). CDR3 nucleotides: TGTGCCTGGAGGGGGGGGGCTGTCCCCCGAGGAGAAGCTTTCTTT. This codes for CAWRGGAVPRGEAFF.

The rearrangement joins TRBV19 to TRBJ2-1; TRBD2 matches 9 bases. Germline V lookup: CDR1 LNHDA, CDR2 SQIVND (reference sequence). This CDR3 comprises 15 residues. The trim removed 7 bases at V and 7 bases at J, leaving 11 bases unmatched. CDR3 sequence: CASTPGSGRGNEQFF. DNA for the CDR3: TGTGCCAGTACCCCGGGTAGCGGGAGAGGAAATGAGCAGTTCTTC.

This clone was recorded only once. V and J are TRBV5-1 and TRBJ1-3, with 9 bases matching TRBD1. The CDR3 has 15 residues. V lost 4 bases to trimming and J lost 0 bases; unmatched junction nucleotides: 2. Germline V lookup: CDR1 SGHRS, CDR2 YFSETQ. CDR3 nucleotides: TGCGCCAGCAGCATGGACAGGGGCTCTGGAAACACCATATATTTT. Its translation is CASSMDRGSGNTIYF.

The chain couples TRBV7-8 to TRBJ2-1; possibly TRBD1 for D (5 bases). The CDR3 totals 17 residues. V gave up 1 base and J gave up 4 bases, with 17 bases separating them. CDR1 and CDR2 from the germline V gene are SGHVS and FQNEAQ. The CDR3 loop reads CASSLVRKGAGYNEQFF. The CDR3 DNA follows: TGTGCCAGCAGCTTAGTTCGGAAAGGGGCAGGGTACAATGAGCAGTTCTTC.

The chain joins TRBV28 to TRBJ2-1; 8 bases line up with TRBD1. Trimming cost V 3 bases and J 3 bases; bases outside gene matches: 10. Germline CDR1 is MDHEN and CDR2 is SYDVKM. The CDR3 runs 17 residues. The CDR3 reads CASSFPVGQGFYNEQFF. The DNA of the CDR3 is TGTGCCAGCAGTTTCCCAGTCGGACAGGGCTTCTACAATGAGCAGTTCTTC.

This chain connects TRBV5-1 to TRBJ1-2, with D hard to call. Germline V gives CDR1 SGHRS, CDR2 YFSETQ. Trimming stripped 0 bases from V and 5 bases from J, with 14 bases between. This CDR3 has 15 amino acids. The CDR3 reads CASSLDQDGGYGYTF. CDR3 in DNA: TGCGCCAGCAGCTTGGATCAGGACGGAGGTTATGGCTACACCTTC. Full variable domain (outside the CDR3, taken from reference TRBV5-1 and TRBJ1-2): KAGVTQTPRYLIKTRGQQVTLSCSPISGHRSVSWYQQTPGQGLQFLFEYFSETQRNKGNFPGRFSGRQFSNSRSEMNVSTLELGDSALYLCASSLDQDGGYGYTFGSGTRLTVV.